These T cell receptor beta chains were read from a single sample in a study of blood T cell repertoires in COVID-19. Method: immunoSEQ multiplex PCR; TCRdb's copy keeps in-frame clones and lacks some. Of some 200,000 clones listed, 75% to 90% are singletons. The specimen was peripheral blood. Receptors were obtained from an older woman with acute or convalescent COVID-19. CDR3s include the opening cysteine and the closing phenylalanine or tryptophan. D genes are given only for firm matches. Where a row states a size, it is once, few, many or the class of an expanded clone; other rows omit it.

CDR3nt: TGTGCCAGCAGTTTATTGCGAGGTCTGGATAGCAATCAGCCCCAGCATTTT
CDR3aa: CASSLLRGLDSNQPQHF
d_gene: -
j_gene: TRBJ1-5
abundance: -
v_gene: TRBV28

CDR3nt: TGCGCCAGCAGTCAAGGGAGCGGGAATACCTACAATGAGCAGTTCTTC
CDR3aa: CASSQGSGNTYNEQFF
d_gene: TRBD2
j_gene: TRBJ2-1
abundance: few
v_gene: TRBV23-1

CDR3nt: TGCGCCAGCAGCCCGACTAGCGGGAGAACGGTCGGGGAGCTGTTTTTT
CDR3aa: CASSPTSGRTVGELFF
d_gene: TRBD2
j_gene: TRBJ2-2
abundance: few
v_gene: TRBV5-1

CDR3nt: TGCAGCGTCGGGGGTCTCAATCAGCCCCAGCATTTT
CDR3aa: CSVGGLNQPQHF
d_gene: -
j_gene: TRBJ1-5
abundance: -
v_gene: TRBV29-1

CDR3nt: TGTGCCAGCACCGTACTGCTTTATAATTCACCCCTCCACTTT
CDR3aa: CASTVLLYNSPLHF
d_gene: -
j_gene: TRBJ1-6
abundance: -
v_gene: TRBV2

CDR3nt: TGTGCCAGCAGCCCGAGGACAGGGACCGGGGAGCTGTTTTTT
CDR3aa: CASSPRTGTGELFF
d_gene: TRBD1
j_gene: TRBJ2-2
abundance: -
v_gene: TRBV3-1/TRBV3-2

CDR3nt: TGTGCCAGTACTATACAGGGCGGGACAGGATCCTATGGCTACACCTTC
CDR3aa: CASTIQGGTGSYGYTF
d_gene: TRBD1
j_gene: TRBJ1-2
abundance: -
v_gene: TRBV19

CDR3nt: TGTGCCAGCACCCCTTTGACAGGCGACTACACCTTC
CDR3aa: CASTPLTGDYTF
d_gene: -
j_gene: TRBJ1-2
abundance: -
v_gene: TRBV5-4

CDR3nt: TGCAGCGTTGAAGGGCAGATCTACAATGAGCAGTTCTTC
CDR3aa: CSVEGQIYNEQFF
d_gene: -
j_gene: TRBJ2-1
abundance: -
v_gene: TRBV29-1

CDR3nt: TGTGCCAGTGGGCCACAGGGGGATACGCAGTATTTT
CDR3aa: CASGPQGDTQYF
d_gene: TRBD1
j_gene: TRBJ2-3
abundance: once
v_gene: TRBV19

CDR3nt: TGTGCCAGCAGAACCACCGGGCTAGCGGGAGCTACAGATACGCAGTATTTT
CDR3aa: CASRTTGLAGATDTQYF
d_gene: TRBD2
j_gene: TRBJ2-3
abundance: -
v_gene: TRBV27

CDR3nt: TGTGCCAGCAGTGAGGACAGGGTTCAGCCCCAGCATTTT
CDR3aa: CASSEDRVQPQHF
d_gene: TRBD1
j_gene: TRBJ1-5
abundance: -
v_gene: TRBV2

CDR3nt: TGTGCCAGCAGTGAGGCGGGGCCTTGGTTAAGATCTGGAAACACCATATATTTT
CDR3aa: CASSEAGPWLRSGNTIYF
d_gene: -
j_gene: TRBJ1-3
abundance: -
v_gene: TRBV2

CDR3nt: TGCGCCAGCAGCGCCGGGACAGCAAGGGAAAAACTGTTTTTT
CDR3aa: CASSAGTAREKLFF
d_gene: TRBD1
j_gene: TRBJ1-4
abundance: -
v_gene: TRBV10-1

CDR3nt: TGTGCCAGCAGTGAAGGACAGGGCGGCTACACCTTC
CDR3aa: CASSEGQGGYTF
d_gene: TRBD1
j_gene: TRBJ1-2
abundance: -
v_gene: TRBV6-1

CDR3nt: TGTGCCAGCAGCCCCGACAGGGGGCAGGCTTTCTTT
CDR3aa: CASSPDRGQAFF
d_gene: TRBD1
j_gene: TRBJ1-1
abundance: -
v_gene: TRBV7-3

CDR3nt: TGTGCCACTCTTAATAGGGGGACCGCCTACAATGAGCAGTTCTTC
CDR3aa: CATLNRGTAYNEQFF
d_gene: -
j_gene: TRBJ2-1
abundance: -
v_gene: TRBV24-1

CDR3nt: TGCAGTGCTAGTGTTCTAGCGGGAGGGTCCTACAATGAGCAGTTCTTC
CDR3aa: CSASVLAGGSYNEQFF
d_gene: TRBD2
j_gene: TRBJ2-1
abundance: -
v_gene: TRBV20-1

CDR3nt: TGCGCCAGCAGCCAGAATGGGGCTCGAATGAACACTGAAGCTTTCTTT
CDR3aa: CASSQNGARMNTEAFF
d_gene: -
j_gene: TRBJ1-1
abundance: few
v_gene: TRBV4-1

CDR3nt: TGTGCCAGCAGTCCTTCCCGGGACAGATTAAGGCCCACCGGGGAGCTGTTTTTT
CDR3aa: CASSPSRDRLRPTGELFF
d_gene: TRBD1
j_gene: TRBJ2-2
abundance: few
v_gene: TRBV27

CDR3nt: TGTGCCAGTAGTATTGGCGGGAATAGCAATCAGCCCCAGCATTTT
CDR3aa: CASSIGGNSNQPQHF
d_gene: -
j_gene: TRBJ1-5
abundance: -
v_gene: TRBV19

CDR3nt: TGCAGCGTTACCGGACAGGGGAACACCATATATTTT
CDR3aa: CSVTGQGNTIYF
d_gene: TRBD1
j_gene: TRBJ1-3
abundance: -
v_gene: TRBV29-1

CDR3nt: TGCGCCAGCAGCTGGCTAGCGGGAGGCAATGAGCAGTTCTTC
CDR3aa: CASSWLAGGNEQFF
d_gene: TRBD2
j_gene: TRBJ2-1
abundance: -
v_gene: TRBV5-1

CDR3nt: TGTGCCAGCATTCGGTCTACCGTAAACTATGGCTACACCTTC
CDR3aa: CASIRSTVNYGYTF
d_gene: -
j_gene: TRBJ1-2
abundance: -
v_gene: TRBV7-2

CDR3nt: TGCAGCGTTGTTCAGGGTATGAACACTGAAGCTTTCTTT
CDR3aa: CSVVQGMNTEAFF
d_gene: -
j_gene: TRBJ1-1
abundance: once
v_gene: TRBV29-1

CDR3nt: TGTGCCAGCAGCTTACGACAGGCTGGTCAGCCCCAGCATTTT
CDR3aa: CASSLRQAGQPQHF
d_gene: -
j_gene: TRBJ1-5
abundance: -
v_gene: TRBV11-2

CDR3nt: TGCGCCAGCAGCTTGGTGGGACAGGGTGGCACTGAAGCTTTCTTT
CDR3aa: CASSLVGQGGTEAFF
d_gene: TRBD1
j_gene: TRBJ1-1
abundance: -
v_gene: TRBV5-1

CDR3nt: TGTGCCAGCAGCCAACTAGCGGGCCAAGAGACCCAGTACTTC
CDR3aa: CASSQLAGQETQYF
d_gene: TRBD2
j_gene: TRBJ2-5
abundance: -
v_gene: TRBV4-2

CDR3nt: TGTGCCAGCAGGGCACTACGGACCGGGGAGCTGTTTTTT
CDR3aa: CASRALRTGELFF
d_gene: -
j_gene: TRBJ2-2
abundance: -
v_gene: TRBV13